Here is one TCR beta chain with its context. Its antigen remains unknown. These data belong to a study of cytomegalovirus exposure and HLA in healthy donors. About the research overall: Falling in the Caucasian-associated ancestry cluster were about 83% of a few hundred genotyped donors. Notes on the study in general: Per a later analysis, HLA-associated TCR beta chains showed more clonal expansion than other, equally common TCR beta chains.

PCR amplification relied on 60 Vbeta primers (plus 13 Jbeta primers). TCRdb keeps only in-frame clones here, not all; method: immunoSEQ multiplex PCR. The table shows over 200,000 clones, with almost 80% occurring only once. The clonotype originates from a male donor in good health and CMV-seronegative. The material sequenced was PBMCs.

The CDR3 sequence is CASSYSTTKHYGYTF. The CDR3, as DNA: TGTGCCAGCAGTTACTCGACCACTAAACACTATGGCTACACCTTC. V and J are TRBV6-5 and TRBJ1-2; the D is unclear. This CDR3 is 15 amino acids long. CDR1 and CDR2 (germline): MNHEY, SVGAGI. The V end was cut by 0 bases, the J end by 3 bases, with 11 bases between.